The 24 T cell receptor beta chains presented below share a single source sample, sequenced in a study of blood T cell repertoires in COVID-19. Profiled with immunoSEQ multiplex PCR; TCRdb holds only in-frame clones, not every one. The sample lists 300,000 or so clones; more than 75% were seen once. The source material was PBMCs or T cells enriched from blood (not recorded which). Receptors were obtained from a man in his fifties or sixties who had recovered from COVID-19.

The chain uses TRBV7-8 and TRBJ1-1; D is perhaps TRBD1 (5 bases). With 5 bases removed from V and 5 bases from J, the gap between germline ends came to 12 bases. The CDR3 length is 13 residues. Germline V lookup: CDR1 SGHVS, CDR2 FQNEAQ. Here the CDR3 DNA reads TGTGCCAGCAGCCCGGGGGGGGGTACTGAAGCTTTCTTT. Translation gives CASSPGGGTEAFF.

This chain connects TRBV7-9 to TRBJ2-7; TRBD2 matches at 8 bases. After removal of 5 bases from V and 2 bases from J, the junction contained 8 bases not matched to a gene. CDR3 length: 15 amino acids. CDR1 SEHNR and CDR2 FQNEAQ come from the germline V gene (reference sequence). CDR3 amino acids: CASSHAEREPYEQYF. The CDR3 DNA reads as TGTGCCAGCAGCCACGCAGAGCGGGAGCCCTACGAGCAGTACTTC.

V and J are TRBV6-5 and TRBJ1-2; D is undetermined. The CDR3 extends over 15 amino acids. V lost 6 bases to trimming and J lost 7 bases, with 21 bases between them. Per germline, CDR1 MNHEY and CDR2 SVGAGI. CDR3 loop: CASSARLSASSGYTF. CDR3 sequence (DNA): TGTGCCAGCAGCGCAAGACTGAGCGCATCTAGTGGCTACACCTTC.

In this sample, this clone turned up once. This chain links TRBV18 with TRBJ1-5, with D hard to call. V was pared by 2 bases and J by 0 bases, with 8 bases between. CDR1 and CDR2 from the germline V gene are KGHSH and LQKENI. CDR3 length: 15 residues. In nucleotides, the CDR3 is TGTGCCAGCTCACCAGCGGCAGCTAGCAATCAGCCCCAGCATTTT. Its translation is CASSPAAASNQPQHF.

This chain connects TRBV19 to TRBJ1-1; tentative D call: TRBD1 (5 bases). The CDR3 is 12 residues long. V dropped 6 bases and J dropped 0 bases, with 5 bases sitting between them. Per germline, CDR1 LNHDA and CDR2 SQIVND (reference sequence). CDR3 amino acids: CASSRVNTEAFF. For the CDR3, the DNA is TGTGCCAGTAGCAGGGTGAACACTGAAGCTTTCTTT.

J is TRBJ2-7 and V is TRBV7-9; 13 bases match TRBD2. The CDR3 runs 13 residues. Germline V gene lookup returns CDR1 SEHNR and CDR2 FQNEAQ (reference sequence). V lost 6 bases to trimming and J lost 5 bases; unmatched junction nucleotides: 1. CDR3 in DNA: TGTGCCAGCAGAGGACTAGCGGGAGACGAGCAGTACTTC. It codes for CASRGLAGDEQYF.

The chain combines TRBV7-9 with TRBJ2-1; TRBD2 matches at 11 bases. V shed 6 bases, J shed 0 bases, and the junction held 13 bases outside the gene matches. The CDR3 has 19 residues. Germline V gene data show CDR1 as SEHNR and CDR2 as FQNEAQ (reference sequence). In DNA form, the CDR3 reads TGTGCCAGCAGACCAAAACTAGCGGGAGTAGAGAGCTCCTACAATGAGCAGTTCTTC. Translated, it gives CASRPKLAGVESSYNEQFF.

The chain employs TRBV4-2 and TRBJ1-2; D possibly corresponds to TRBD1 (5 bases). Germline V lookup: CDR1 LGHNA, CDR2 YNFKEQ. This CDR3 spans 16 amino acids. Deletions cut 0 bases from V and 9 bases from J, with 20 bases between. The CDR3 region has the DNA TGTGCCAGCAGCCAAGATTCGGCAATACAGGCTAGGCGCTACACCTTC. It codes for CASSQDSAIQARRYTF.

This clone has just one count. CDR3 protein: CASSQDRPNEKLFF. The DNA of the CDR3 is TGCGCCAGCAGCCAAGACAGGCCTAATGAAAAACTGTTTTTT. This rearrangement joins TRBV4-1 to TRBJ1-4; D is unclear. Germline CDR1 and CDR2: MGHRA and YSYEKL. The length of the CDR3 is 14 residues. The germline V and J ends were trimmed by 0 bases and 3 bases, with 5 bases remaining between them.

The gene calls are TRBV3-1 (or the pseudogene TRBV3-2) and TRBJ2-2, with 9 bases that match TRBD2. The CDR3 runs 15 residues. Germline lookup yields CDR1 LGHDT and CDR2 YNNKEL (reference sequence). Germline trimming cut 4 bases from V and 4 bases from J; bases unmatched to any gene: 4. The CDR3 region has the DNA TGTGCCAGCAGCCCACTAGCGGGCGGCACCGGGGAGCTGTTTTTT. The encoded protein is CASSPLAGGTGELFF.

The chain is built from TRBV3-1 (or the pseudogene TRBV3-2) and TRBJ1-6, with D possibly matching TRBD1 (6 bases). V was cut by 6 bases and J by 7 bases, with 13 bases left in between. The CDR3 runs 14 residues. Germline V lookup: CDR1 LGHDT, CDR2 YNNKEL (reference sequence). This CDR3 is CASRQRDKNSPLHF. CDR3 DNA: TGTGCCAGCAGACAACGGGACAAGAATTCACCCCTCCACTTT.

The rearrangement links TRBV29-1 to TRBJ2-3, with 9 bases identical to TRBD2. CDR1 and CDR2 from the germline V gene are SQVTM and ANQGSEA. V lost 7 bases to trimming and J lost 1 base; unmatched junction nucleotides: 12. The CDR3 is made up of 16 amino acids. The CDR3 coding sequence is TGCAGCGCCACAGGGACCCGACTAGCGGGCACAGATACGCAGTATTTT. Its protein is CSATGTRLAGTDTQYF.

This chain connects TRBV15 to TRBJ1-4, with D tentatively TRBD1 (6 bases). V was trimmed by 5 bases and J by 7 bases, leaving 20 bases between them. CDR3 length: 16 residues. Germline V lookup: CDR1 LNHNV, CDR2 YYDKDF (reference sequence). CDR3 sequence reads: CATSGLGTSAGEKLFF. CDR3 DNA: TGTGCCACCAGCGGACTAGGGACATCTGCAGGTGAAAAACTGTTTTTT.

V is TRBV11-2 and J is TRBJ1-1, with D possibly matching TRBD1 (5 bases). This CDR3 is 13 amino acids long. V lost 5 bases and J lost 5, with 12 bases in between. Per the germline V gene, CDR1 is SGHAT and CDR2 is FQNNGV. The CDR3 DNA reads TGTGCCAGCAGCCCGCAGGGTCAAACTGAAGCTTTCTTT. Translated: CASSPQGQTEAFF.

In this sample, this clone turned up once. The V call is TRBV3-1 (or the pseudogene TRBV3-2), the J call TRBJ2-3; a weak D match, TRBD1 (6 bases). Trimming removed 6 bases at V and 2 bases at J, with 12 bases between. Germline assignment: CDR1 LGHDT and CDR2 YNNKEL (reference sequence). This CDR3 region has 14 residues. Here the CDR3 reads CASSVGQTTDTQYF. CDR3 nucleotide sequence: TGTGCCAGCAGTGTGGGACAAACCACAGATACGCAGTATTTT.

The CDR3 sequence: CASSLLQGTDTQYF. CDR3 DNA sequence: TGTGCCAGCAGTTTACTGCAGGGGACAGATACGCAGTATTTT. The chain couples TRBV27 to TRBJ2-3, with D possibly being TRBD1 (6 bases). The CDR3 extends over 14 amino acids. V lost 2 bases, J lost 3 bases, and 9 bases lay in between. Looked up from germline, CDR1 is MNHEY and CDR2 is SMNVEV (reference sequence).

This clone was observed once. The chain has TRBV4-1 and TRBJ1-1; D unclear. The CDR3 extends over 16 amino acids. V was shortened by 1 base and J by 4 bases, with 16 bases between the two germline ends. Germline-derived CDR1 and CDR2 are MGHRA and YSYEKL. The CDR3 loop reads CASSQVPRGIGTEAFF. The DNA for the CDR3 is TGCGCCAGCAGCCAAGTCCCCCGCGGGATAGGCACTGAAGCTTTCTTT.

The rearrangement uses TRBV19 and TRBJ1-1, with 8 bases matching TRBD1. The CDR3 has 16 amino acids. CDR1 LNHDA and CDR2 SQIVND come from the germline V gene (reference sequence). The J segment lost 1 base and the V segment lost 6 bases, leaving 10 bases of the junction unmatched. CDR3 sequence: CASRGRQGTQNTEAFF. The CDR3 region has the DNA TGTGCCAGTAGAGGCCGACAGGGGACACAGAACACTGAAGCTTTCTTT.

J is TRBJ1-1 and V is TRBV5-1; 8 bases are a match to TRBD1. The germline V gene encodes CDR1 SGHRS and CDR2 YFSETQ. This CDR3 has 14 residues. J lost 10 bases, V lost 3 bases, and 11 bases had no gene match. CDR3 coding DNA: TGCGCCAGCAGCTGGGCTACTGACAGGGGTAGAGCTTTCTTT. Translation: CASSWATDRGRAFF.

This rearrangement joins TRBV4-3 to TRBJ1-6; tentative D call: TRBD1 (6 bases). Germline values: CDR1 LGHNA, CDR2 YSLEER. This CDR3 is 18 amino acids long. Trimming stripped 4 bases from V and 0 bases from J, with 16 bases between. The CDR3 spells CASSRASTGSSYNSPLHF. The CDR3 region has the DNA TGCGCCAGCAGCCGGGCGTCCACAGGGAGCTCCTATAATTCACCCCTCCACTTT.

The chain is built from TRBV30 and TRBJ1-5; the D is unclear. This CDR3 is 15 amino acids long. Trimming cost V 2 bases and J 3 bases, with 14 bases left between them. CDR1 and CDR2 (germline): GTSNPN, SVGIG (reference sequence). CDR3 protein: CAWSPGLPLNQPQHF. The CDR3, as DNA: TGTGCCTGGAGTCCTGGGCTTCCACTCAATCAGCCCCAGCATTTT.

This clone appeared a single time. The V and J genes are TRBV5-1 and TRBJ1-3; 10 bases align to TRBD1. J gave up 6 bases and V 4 bases, and 7 bases lay outside the gene matches. From germline, CDR1 is SGHRS and CDR2 YFSETQ. The CDR3 spans 15 residues. CDR3 sequence: CASSRPGTGENTIYF. The CDR3 nucleotides are TGCGCCAGCAGCCGTCCCGGGACAGGGGAAAACACCATATATTTT.

About this clone itself: Other DNA sequences in this sample translate to the same CDR3. The chain links TRBV30 to TRBJ1-5; no firm D call. The CDR3 covers 14 residues. V lost 1 base, J lost 0 bases, and 7 bases lay in between. Germline V gene sequence: CDR1 GTSNPN, CDR2 SVGIG (reference sequence). Written as DNA, the CDR3 is TGTGCCTGGAGTGGACTGAATAGCAATCAGCCCCAGCATTTT. Its translation is CAWSGLNSNQPQHF. Filled out from reference TRBV30 and TRBJ1-5, the complete variable domain reads SQTIHQWPATLVQPVGSPLSLECTVEGTSNPNLYWYRQAAGRGLQLLFYSVGIGQISSEVPQNLSASRPQDRQFILSSKKLLLSDSGFYLCAWSGLNSNQPQHFGDGTRLSIL.

This clone was observed a single time. The chain employs TRBV4-2 and TRBJ1-5; 7 bases match TRBD1. The CDR3 contains 15 residues. Germline-derived CDR1 and CDR2 are LGHNA and YNFKEQ. Trimming removed 1 base from V and 1 base from J; junction bases left unmatched: 1. CDR3 nucleotide sequence: TGTGCCAGCAGCCAAGCGGGACAGAGCAATCAGCCCCAGCATTTT. Translated: CASSQAGQSNQPQHF.